A single sample is the source of the 16 T cell receptor beta chains below, sequenced in a study of cytomegalovirus exposure and HLA in healthy donors. This PCR relied on a set of 60 Vbeta primers and 13 Jbeta primers. TCRdb's copy holds only in-frame clones and misses some; the assay was immunoSEQ multiplex PCR. Among 150,000 to 200,000 clones listed, 70% were seen once. Sequenced input: PBMCs. Receptors originate from a man younger than 30 in good health and CMV-seropositive.

The chain has TRBV15 and TRBJ2-3, with 11 positions matching TRBD2. After removal of 1 base from V and 4 bases from J, the junction contained 4 bases not matched to a gene. Germline values: CDR1 LNHNV, CDR2 YYDKDF (reference sequence). The CDR3 totals 16 residues. The CDR3 protein is CATSRVFSGGADTQYF. In nucleotides, the CDR3 is TGTGCCACCAGCAGAGTTTTTAGCGGGGGGGCAGATACGCAGTATTTT.

Remarks on this clone: The same CDR3 can be traced to other DNA sequences in this sample. The rearrangement uses TRBV6-5 and TRBJ2-1; a possible D gene is TRBD1 (5 bases). The CDR3 totals 14 residues. The germline V and J ends were trimmed by 6 bases and 2 bases, with 11 bases remaining between them. Germline V gene lookup returns CDR1 MNHEY and CDR2 SVGAGI. CDR3 sequence (DNA): TGTGCCAGCAGACTGGCAGGGACCTACAATGAGCAGTTCTTC. This codes for CASRLAGTYNEQFF.

This sequence joins TRBV29-1 and TRBJ2-5; D might be TRBD1 (5 bases). Germline CDR1 is SQVTM and CDR2 is ANQGSEA. CDR3 length: 12 residues. Trimming stripped 4 bases from V and 4 bases from J, with 10 bases between. CDR3 residues: CSVVQAGETQYF. CDR3 in DNA: TGCAGCGTTGTACAGGCCGGAGAGACCCAGTACTTC.

The J gene is TRBJ1-1, the V gene TRBV27; the match to TRBD1 covers 9 bases. The J segment lost 11 bases and the V segment lost 0 bases, leaving 10 bases of the junction unmatched. This CDR3 is built from 15 residues. Germline V gives CDR1 MNHEY, CDR2 SMNVEV (reference sequence). The CDR3 DNA follows: TGTGCCAGCAGTTTATCGAACCCGGGACAGGGAATGGCTTTCTTT. Its translation: CASSLSNPGQGMAFF.

This clone was recorded once. CDR3: CASTQANQPQHF. The CDR3 coding sequence is TGTGCCAGCACGCAGGCTAATCAGCCCCAGCATTTT. This chain uses TRBV6-1 with TRBJ1-5; D is uncertain. Trimming stripped 7 bases from V and 4 bases from J, with 8 bases between. The CDR3 totals 12 residues. Germline loops: CDR1 MNHNS, CDR2 SASEGT.

The gene calls are TRBV5-1 and TRBJ1-4; D is uncertain. Trimming removed 2 bases at V and 7 bases at J, with 21 bases between. The CDR3 loop spans 17 amino acids. Germline assignment: CDR1 SGHRS and CDR2 YFSETQ. For the CDR3, the DNA is TGCGCCAGCAGCTTTGTCCCGGGTGCAGGAGGATCTGAAAAACTGTTTTTT. This sequence encodes CASSFVPGAGGSEKLFF.

The chain employs TRBV5-1 and TRBJ1-2; TRBD1 matches 10 bases. Germline V gives CDR1 SGHRS, CDR2 YFSETQ. There are 14 residues in the CDR3. V shed 6 bases and J 4 bases; nucleotides not matched to a gene: 6. CDR3 coding DNA: TGCGCCAGCAACAACGGACAGGGGGGCTATGGCTACACCTTC. Amino acids: CASNNGQGGYGYTF. Variable domain in full (rest from reference TRBV5-1 and TRBJ1-2): KAGVTQTPRYLIKTRGQQVTLSCSPISGHRSVSWYQQTPGQGLQFLFEYFSETQRNKGNFPGRFSGRQFSNSRSEMNVSTLELGDSALYLCASNNGQGGYGYTFGSGTRLTVV.

J is TRBJ2-3 and V is TRBV10-1, with D possibly being TRBD1 (6 bases). V was shortened by 0 bases and J by 15 bases, with 16 bases between the two germline ends. This CDR3 region has 13 residues. CDR1 WNHNN and CDR2 SYGVQD come from the germline V gene (reference sequence). CDR3 protein: CASSESPGTPRYF. In DNA form, the CDR3 reads TGCGCCAGCAGTGAGTCCCCGGGGACACCACGATATTTT.

Concerning this clone itself: Mismatch with germline at one junction end may stem from a read error. This chain links TRBV11-3 with TRBJ1-1; D unclear. The CDR3 extends over 12 amino acids. Looked up from germline, CDR1 is SGHNT and CDR2 is YENEEA. CDR3 residues: CASSLGLTETFF. CDR3 bases: TGTGCCAGCAGCCTAGGGTTGACTGAAACTTTCTTT.

The genes are TRBV14 and TRBJ2-5, with TRBD1 identical over 8 bases. In germline, CDR1 is SGHDN, CDR2 FVKESK. CDR3 length equals 14 residues. The junction had 7 bases not matched to a gene; V was cut back by 3 bases and J by 7 bases. This CDR3 reads CASSQSGGWGTQYF. The CDR3 nucleotides read TGTGCCAGCAGCCAGTCAGGGGGCTGGGGGACCCAGTACTTC.

This clone has just one count. The genes are TRBV2 and TRBJ2-6; 7 bases line up with TRBD1. Germline V gives CDR1 SNHLY, CDR2 FYNNEI. This CDR3 region has 15 residues. With 5 bases clipped from V and 1 base from J, the junction kept 2 bases outside the gene matches. CDR3 amino acids: CASSRTGSGANVLTF. The CDR3 nucleotides are TGTGCCAGCAGTAGGACAGGATCTGGGGCCAACGTCCTGACTTTC.

This clone was observed a few times. V and J are TRBV2 and TRBJ2-3; 8 bases fit TRBD1. The CDR3 consists of 15 residues. Germline V gives CDR1 SNHLY, CDR2 FYNNEI. V gave up 8 bases and J gave up 3 bases; unmatched junction bases: 10. CDR3 DNA: TGTGCCAGCGGGGGTCCAGGGGGCGGAACAGATACGCAGTATTTT. Amino acid sequence: CASGGPGGGTDTQYF.

This clone was seen a few times. The V and J genes are TRBV9 and TRBJ2-3, with a possible D match to TRBD2 (6 bases). CDR3 length: 15 amino acids. Trimming shortened V by 0 bases and J by 2 bases, and 10 bases separated the two germline ends. CDR1 and CDR2 (germline): SGDLS, YYNGEE. The CDR3 DNA is TGTGCCAGCAGCGTAGGTCAGCGGGCCACAGATACGCAGTATTTT. It encodes CASSVGQRATDTQYF.

This clone was seen more than once but under ten times. V and J are TRBV6-6 and TRBJ2-1, with D possibly matching TRBD2 (6 bases). Germline loops: CDR1 MNHNY, CDR2 SVGAGI (reference sequence). The CDR3 spans 13 residues. Trimming cost V 6 bases and J 4 bases, with 10 bases left between them. The CDR3 is CASRTEGYNEQFF. The CDR3 DNA reads as TGTGCCAGCAGGACGGAGGGTTACAATGAGCAGTTCTTC.

The rearrangement links TRBV7-9 to TRBJ2-5; D is undetermined. CDR1 is SEHNR, CDR2 FQNEAQ, per germline (reference sequence). V shed 5 bases and J shed 7 bases, with 11 bases lying between them. The CDR3 loop spans 12 amino acids. CDR3 residues: CASSRPPGTQYF. CDR3 nucleotides: TGTGCCAGCAGCAGGCCCCCGGGGACCCAGTACTTC.

The rearrangement links TRBV29-1 to TRBJ2-3, with a possible D match to TRBD1 (6 bases). This CDR3 region has 14 residues. Germline V gene lookup returns CDR1 SQVTM and CDR2 ANQGSEA. Trimming stripped 8 bases from V and 6 bases from J, with 21 bases between. The DNA for the CDR3 is TGCAGCATAAAGAGGCCAGGGGATTTCGATACGCAGTATTTT. This encodes CSIKRPGDFDTQYF.